The sample holds many counts of the clone carrying this TCR beta chain. TCRdb reanalysed the 5' RACE reads using MiXCR and keeps one entry per CDR3 protein. The sample yields about 77,000 distinct CDR3 sequences, roughly a sixth seen once. These data originate in a study of early T cells in non-severe SARS-CoV-2 infection. Study information: Whole-blood bulk RNA, unsorted, was sequenced, and chains were unpaired.

J gave up 7 bases and V 3 bases, and 5 bases lay outside the gene matches. This CDR3 has 16 residues. Germline V gene data show CDR1 as SGHRS and CDR2 as YFSETQ. The clonotype comes from an adult who was a healthcare worker with PCR-confirmed SARS-CoV-2 infection or an uninfected control (not recorded which). Sequencing used whole blood. The V gene is TRBV5-1, the J gene TRBJ2-1, with 15 bases aligning to TRBD2. Here the CDR3 DNA reads TGCGCCAGCAGCTGGGGACTAGCGGGGGGCGCGAATGAGCAGTTCTTC. It translates to CASSWGLAGGANEQFF.